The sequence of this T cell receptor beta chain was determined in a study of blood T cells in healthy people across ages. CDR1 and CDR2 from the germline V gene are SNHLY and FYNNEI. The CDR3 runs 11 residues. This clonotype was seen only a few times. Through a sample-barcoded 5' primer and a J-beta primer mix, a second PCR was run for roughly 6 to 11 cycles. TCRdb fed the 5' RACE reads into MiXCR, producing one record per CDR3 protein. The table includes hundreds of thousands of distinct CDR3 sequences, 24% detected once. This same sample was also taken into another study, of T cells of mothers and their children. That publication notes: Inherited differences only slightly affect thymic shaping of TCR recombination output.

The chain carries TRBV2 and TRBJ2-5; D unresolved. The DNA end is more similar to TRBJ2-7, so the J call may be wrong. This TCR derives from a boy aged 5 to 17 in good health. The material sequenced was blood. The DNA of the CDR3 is TGTGCCAGCAGTGAATACGACGAGCAGTACTTC. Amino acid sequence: CASSEYDEQYF.